The T cell receptor (beta chain) described here comes from a study of blood T cell repertoires in COVID-19. Under the authors' procedure: Reference gene primer amplification gave nucleated cell count estimates. The table came from immunoSEQ multiplex PCR; TCRdb's copy has only in-frame clones and leaves some out. V and J calls and clone size are as listed in that table; D and trimming were resolved from the DNA. The table shows about 56,000 clones, with 84% occurring only once. Germline lookup yields CDR1 SEHNR and CDR2 FQNEAQ (reference sequence). This CDR3 comprises 17 residues. V lost 5 bases and J lost 4; bases outside the gene matches: 12.

The sequencing sample was made of peripheral blood. The TCR originated in a woman aged 80 or over with acute or convalescent COVID-19. J is TRBJ2-3 and V is TRBV7-9; 10 positions agree with TRBD1. CDR3 in amino acids: CASSTTLTGGLADTQYF. The CDR3 DNA follows: TGTGCCAGCAGCACCACCCTGACAGGGGGCTTGGCAGATACGCAGTATTTT.